Below are 28 T cell receptor beta chains sequenced from a single sample in a study of radiotherapy plus CTLA-4 blockade in lung cancer. Clones were sequenced by immunoSEQ multiplex PCR, and TCRdb holds only the in-frame ones, with some missing. The sample has tens of thousands of clones; approximately 86% are singletons. The sample consisted of peripheral blood, taken from a patient treated with radiotherapy plus ipilimumab. Receptor source: a human donor with non-small cell lung cancer who had stable disease on radiotherapy plus ipilimumab.

V and J are TRBV11-3 and TRBJ2-1; D is uncertain. Germline V lookup: CDR1 SGHNT, CDR2 YENEEA. The CDR3 is 13 residues long. Trimming pared 1 base from V and 7 bases from J, leaving 8 bases between. The CDR3 is CASSLGVGNEQFF. The CDR3 region has the DNA TGTGCCAGCAGCTTAGGGGTGGGGAATGAGCAGTTCTTC.

The CDR3 DNA is TGCGCCAGCAGCTTGCTGGGGGGGGATCAAACTGGAAACACCATATATTTT. Translated: CASSLLGGDQTGNTIYF. The J gene is TRBJ1-3, the V gene TRBV5-1; a weak D match, TRBD1 (5 bases). Germline V CDR1 and CDR2: SGHRS, YFSETQ. With 1 base removed from V and 2 bases from J, the gap between germline ends came to 16 bases. The CDR3 has 17 residues.

Turning to this clone: The junction does not match germline at one end; this may be a read error. The V and J genes are TRBV9 and TRBJ1-6; TRBD1 is a possible D gene (6 bases). Per germline, CDR1 SGDLS and CDR2 YYNGEE. The CDR3 covers 17 residues. DNA for the CDR3: TGTGCCGGCAGCGCCCCCAGGGGCAGCTCCTATAATTCACCCCTCCACTTT. This sequence encodes CAGSAPRGSSYNSPLHF.

The chain joins TRBV5-8 to TRBJ1-5; 8 bases are a match to TRBD1. V was clipped by 3 bases and J by 3 bases; unmatched bases: 5. Germline V lookup: CDR1 SGHTS, CDR2 YDEGEE. The CDR3 consists of 15 residues. CDR3 bases: TGTGCCAGCAGCTACAGGGGGGGGAACAATCAGCCCCAGCATTTT. Translating gives CASSYRGGNNQPQHF.

This rearrangement joins TRBV6-4 to TRBJ2-1; 9 positions match TRBD2. The CDR3 totals 14 residues. CDR1 and CDR2 (germline): MRHNA, SNTAGT. V trimming: 3 bases; J trimming: 11 bases; junction bases outside the gene matches: 8. CDR3 nucleotide sequence: TGTGCCAGCAGTGAGGTAGCGGGGGCCTCGAAGCAGTTCTTC. Protein: CASSEVAGASKQFF.

Notes on this clone: This sample includes further DNA sequences coding for the same CDR3. The CDR3 loop reads CASSVTGGSTEAFF. The CDR3 nucleotides read TGTGCCAGCAGTGTTACAGGGGGCTCAACTGAAGCTTTCTTT. V is TRBV6-4 and J is TRBJ1-1; 9 bases are a match to TRBD1. The V gene's germline CDR1 is MRHNA and CDR2 SNTAGT. The CDR3 runs 14 residues. The junction had 5 bases not matched to a gene; V was cut back by 4 bases and J by 5 bases.

A note on this clone: This specimen includes other DNA sequences encoding the same CDR3. The gene calls are TRBV7-6 and TRBJ2-6, with D perhaps TRBD1 (5 bases). From germline, CDR1 is SGHVS and CDR2 FNYEAQ. V was trimmed by 1 base and J by 0 bases, leaving 16 bases between them. The CDR3 is 19 residues long. In nucleotides, the CDR3 is TGTGCCAGCAGCTTAGGGATCGCAGGGATTGGCTCTGGGGCCAACGTCCTGACTTTC. It translates to CASSLGIAGIGSGANVLTF.

The V call is TRBV7-2, the J call TRBJ1-1, with a possible D match to TRBD1 (5 bases). Trimming took off 3 bases at V and 6 bases at J, with 14 bases between the two ends. This CDR3 is 14 amino acids long. Germline lookup yields CDR1 SGHTA and CDR2 FQGNSA. The CDR3 spells CASSFSVGGSEAFF. For the CDR3, the DNA is TGTGCCAGCAGCTTCAGCGTCGGGGGATCTGAAGCTTTCTTT.

In DNA form, the CDR3 reads TGTGCCACCGGAGGTACCCTTGTAATAGAGCAGTTCTTC. It specifies CATGGTLVIEQFF. The V gene is TRBV6-1, the J gene TRBJ2-1; perhaps TRBD2 as D (5 bases). The ends were cut back, 10 bases at V and 10 bases at J, with 20 bases in the middle. Germline lookup yields CDR1 MNHNS and CDR2 SASEGT. The CDR3 spans 13 residues.

This chain connects TRBV19 to TRBJ2-7, with D possibly being TRBD1 (6 bases). In germline, CDR1 is LNHDA, CDR2 SQIVND (reference sequence). The length of the CDR3 is 13 residues. Trimming shortened V by 7 bases and J by 3 bases, and 13 bases separated the two germline ends. The CDR3 protein is CASTHQQGYEQYF. CDR3 nucleotides: TGTGCCAGTACCCATCAACAGGGCTACGAGCAGTACTTC.

This clone was seen more than once but under ten times. CDR3 bases: TGTGCCAGTAGGGACGGTTTCGACACTGAAGCTTTCTTT. The encoded protein is CASRDGFDTEAFF. The chain carries TRBV6-1 and TRBJ1-1; D is perhaps TRBD1 (5 bases). Per germline, CDR1 MNHNS and CDR2 SASEGT. Trimming cost V 9 bases and J 3 bases, with 14 bases left between them. The CDR3 sequence is 13 residues long.

This rearrangement joins TRBV11-2 to TRBJ2-7, with D possibly matching TRBD2 (6 bases). Germline loops: CDR1 SGHAT, CDR2 FQNNGV. There are 15 residues in the CDR3. The germline V and J ends were trimmed by 5 bases and 1 base, with 15 bases remaining between them. DNA of the CDR3: TGTGCCAGCAGCCCAACTAGCTCCACTTCCTACGAGCAGTACTTC. This translates into CASSPTSSTSYEQYF.

This chain links TRBV21-1 with TRBJ1-6; the tabulated D call, TRBD1, remains unverified against the DNA. TRBV21-1 is termed a pseudogene. The CDR3 length is 17 residues. The CDR3 DNA reads as TGTGCCAGCAGCGAAGACAGGCTTCTTCCCTATAATTCACCCCTCCACTTT. It yields the protein CASSEDRLLPYNSPLHF.

In its sample, this clone was seen once. V and J are TRBV28 and TRBJ1-2, with D possibly being TRBD1 (6 bases). Germline V gene sequence: CDR1 MDHEN, CDR2 SYDVKM. The CDR3 spans 14 residues. Trimming shortened V by 6 bases and J by 7 bases, and 18 bases separated the two germline ends. The CDR3 here is CASSPYGEGGGYTF. For the CDR3, the DNA is TGTGCCAGCAGCCCTTATGGGGAGGGGGGTGGCTACACCTTC.

The chain joins TRBV28 to TRBJ1-2; TRBD1 matches 7 bases. The germline V gene encodes CDR1 MDHEN and CDR2 SYDVKM. The CDR3 runs to 12 residues. Trimming at V came to 8 bases and at J to 4 bases, leaving 4 bases not matched to a gene. CDR3 in amino acids: CASFDRAYGYTF. In DNA form, the CDR3 reads TGTGCCAGCTTTGACAGGGCCTATGGCTACACCTTC.

The chain joins TRBV4-2 to TRBJ2-7; tentative D call: TRBD1 (6 bases). Germline V gene data show CDR1 as LGHNA and CDR2 as YNFKEQ. The CDR3 runs to 14 residues. Trimming left V 4 bases short and J 1 base short, with 11 bases between. The CDR3 region has the DNA TGTGCCAGCAGCCTTCAGGGGATATCCTACGAGCAGTACTTC. Protein sequence: CASSLQGISYEQYF.

The V call is TRBV29-1, the J call TRBJ2-7; D unclear. Looked up from germline, CDR1 is SQVTM and CDR2 is ANQGSEA. The CDR3 runs 12 residues. The ends were cut back, 1 base at V and 7 bases at J, with 11 bases in the middle. The CDR3 DNA is TGCAGCGTTGAAGGAGGCACCCGGGAGCAGTACTTC. As protein: CSVEGGTREQYF.

The V and J genes are TRBV27 and TRBJ2-2, with a possible D match to TRBD1 (6 bases). Trimming shortened V by 4 bases and J by 2 bases, and 8 bases separated the two germline ends. Germline assignment: CDR1 MNHEY and CDR2 SMNVEV (reference sequence). The CDR3 runs to 14 residues. CDR3 bases: TGTGCCAGCAGTTGGGGACAAAACACCGGGGAGCTGTTTTTT. This gives the protein CASSWGQNTGELFF.

The chain carries TRBV7-8 and TRBJ2-3; tentative D call: TRBD2 (6 bases). The CDR3 covers 14 residues. Trimming removed 2 bases at V and 4 bases at J, with 10 bases between. Germline V lookup: CDR1 SGHVS, CDR2 FQNEAQ. CDR3 DNA sequence: TGTGCCAGCAGCTTACTAGCGCGTTCAGATACGCAGTATTTT. Its protein is CASSLLARSDTQYF.

This chain uses TRBV9 with TRBJ2-7, with D tentatively TRBD2 (5 bases). Trimming took off 0 bases at V and 6 bases at J, with 16 bases between the two ends. There are 15 residues in the CDR3. From germline, CDR1 is SGDLS and CDR2 YYNGEE. CDR3 nucleotides: TGTGCCAGCAGCGTAGCGGGAAATCGGTTTTCCGAGCAGTACTTC. Its protein product is CASSVAGNRFSEQYF.

V and J are TRBV5-1 and TRBJ2-5; D might be TRBD1 (6 bases). The J call may be wrong; the DNA end is better matched by TRBJ2-7. The CDR3 sequence is 15 residues long. CDR1 SGHRS and CDR2 YFSETQ come from the germline V gene. The CDR3 DNA reads as TGCGCCAGCAGCTTGGTGGGACACACTTCCGACGAGCAGTACTTC. Protein sequence: CASSLVGHTSDEQYF.

This clone was counted between two and nine times. This chain connects TRBV18 to TRBJ1-3, with 7 bases matching TRBD1. The CDR3 is made up of 16 amino acids. The germline CDR1 and CDR2 sequences are KGHSH and LQKENI. The junction had 16 bases not matched to a gene; V was cut back by 6 bases and J by 8 bases. CDR3 in DNA: TGTGCCAGCTCCCAGAATCGACAGGGATCAAGGGACACCATATATTTT. Amino acids: CASSQNRQGSRDTIYF.

The chain has TRBV4-2 and TRBJ2-7; 7 nucleotides line up with TRBD2. Germline V gives CDR1 LGHNA, CDR2 YNFKEQ. Germline trimming cut 4 bases from V and 7 bases from J; bases unmatched to any gene: 10. The CDR3 has 14 residues. The CDR3 DNA sequence: TGTGCCAGCAGCCTAAGCCCCGGGAGGAAGGAGCAGTACTTC. Translation: CASSLSPGRKEQYF.

The chain employs TRBV29-1 and TRBJ1-1; tentative D call: TRBD1 (5 bases). Germline lookup yields CDR1 SQVTM and CDR2 ANQGSEA. This CDR3 is built from 14 residues. With 7 bases removed from V and 0 bases from J, the gap between germline ends came to 15 bases. CDR3 sequence reads: CSGGEGALNTEAFF. The CDR3 DNA follows: TGCAGCGGGGGGGAAGGGGCTTTGAACACTGAAGCTTTCTTT.

The CDR3 protein is CASSLGAGTGNQPQHF. CDR3 bases: TGTGCCAGCAGCTTAGGCGCGGGAACGGGCAATCAGCCCCAGCATTTT. The chain has TRBV13 and TRBJ1-5; D gene unclear. The CDR3 consists of 16 residues. Germline V gives CDR1 PRHDT, CDR2 FYEKMQ (reference sequence). V gave up 0 bases and J gave up 2 bases, with 11 bases separating them.

CDR3 DNA sequence: TGCAGTGCTTTTGGACTGGCTGAAGCTTTCTTT. Amino acid sequence: CSAFGLAEAFF. This sequence joins TRBV20-1 and TRBJ1-1; D is unresolved. Trimming cost V 5 bases and J 6 bases, with 10 bases left between them. The germline gives CDR1 DFQATT, CDR2 SNEGSKA (reference sequence). CDR3 length equals 11 residues.

This clone was found a few times. The chain uses TRBV5-1 and TRBJ2-7; D not certain. The CDR3 has 14 amino acids. V lost 4 bases and J lost 2, with 13 bases in between. The germline V gene encodes CDR1 SGHRS and CDR2 YFSETQ. The CDR3 sequence: CASSQVSGPYEQYF. The CDR3 nucleotides read TGCGCCAGCAGCCAGGTGTCGGGCCCCTACGAGCAGTACTTC.

V is TRBV5-1 and J is TRBJ1-2, with 9 bases fitting TRBD1. Trimming took 4 bases from V and 6 from J; bases not matched to a gene: 10. The CDR3 length is 15 residues. Per germline, CDR1 SGHRS and CDR2 YFSETQ. CDR3 protein: CASSGKGTGQDGYTF. As DNA, the CDR3 is TGCGCCAGCAGCGGGAAGGGGACAGGGCAGGATGGCTACACCTTC.